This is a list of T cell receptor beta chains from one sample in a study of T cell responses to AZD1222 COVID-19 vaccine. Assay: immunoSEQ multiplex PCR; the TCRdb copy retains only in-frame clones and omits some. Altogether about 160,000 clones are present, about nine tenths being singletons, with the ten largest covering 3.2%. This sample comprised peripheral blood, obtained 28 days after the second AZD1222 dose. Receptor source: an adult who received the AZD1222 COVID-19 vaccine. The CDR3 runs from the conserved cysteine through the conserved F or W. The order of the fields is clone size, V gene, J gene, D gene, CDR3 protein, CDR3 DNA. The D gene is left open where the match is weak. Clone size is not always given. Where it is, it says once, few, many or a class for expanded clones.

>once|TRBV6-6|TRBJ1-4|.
CASSPSPGTLPFNEKLFF
TGTGCCAGCAGTCCTAGTCCCGGGACATTACCGTTTAATGAAAAACTGTTTTTT
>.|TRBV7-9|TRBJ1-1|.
CASSFQTPMNTEAFF
TGTGCCAGCAGCTTTCAGACACCGATGAACACTGAAGCTTTCTTT
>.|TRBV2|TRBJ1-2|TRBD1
CASRTGVLYGYTF
TGTGCCAGTCGGACAGGGGTTCTCTATGGCTACACCTTC
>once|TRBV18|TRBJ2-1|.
CASSPAPNEQFF
TGTGCCAGCTCACCCGCTCCCAATGAGCAGTTCTTC
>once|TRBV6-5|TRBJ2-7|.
CASSYWEQGYYEQYF
TGTGCCAGCAGTTACTGGGAACAGGGCTACTACGAGCAGTACTTC
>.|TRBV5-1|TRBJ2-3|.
CASSLNTGTDTQYF
TGCGCCAGCAGCCTAAATACCGGCACAGATACGCAGTATTTT
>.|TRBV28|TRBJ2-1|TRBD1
CASSASRTGVGNEQFF
TGTGCCAGCAGCGCAAGCCGGACAGGAGTGGGGAATGAGCAGTTCTTC
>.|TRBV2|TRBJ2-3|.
CASRERRTDTQYF
TGTGCCAGCAGGGAGCGACGCACAGATACGCAGTATTTT
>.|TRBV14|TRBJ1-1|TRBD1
CASSQKQGVGAFF
TGTGCCAGCAGCCAAAAGCAGGGGGTTGGAGCTTTCTTT
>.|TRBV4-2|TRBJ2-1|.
CASSQEHAIGSSYNEQFF
TGTGCCAGCAGCCAAGAACATGCTATAGGGAGCTCCTACAATGAGCAGTTCTTC
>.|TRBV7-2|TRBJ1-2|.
CASSFPGGVVGDGYTF
TGTGCCAGCAGCTTCCCCGGGGGGGTTGTCGGAGACGGCTACACCTTC
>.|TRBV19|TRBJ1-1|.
CASSTKINTEAFF
TGTGCCAGTAGTACAAAGATTAACACTGAAGCTTTCTTT
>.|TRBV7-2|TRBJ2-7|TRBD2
CASRDSERGYEQYF
TGTGCCAGCAGGGACTCAGAGCGGGGATACGAGCAGTACTTC
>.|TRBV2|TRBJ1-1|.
CASRGLMNTEAFF
TGTGCCAGCCGGGGCCTAATGAACACTGAAGCTTTCTTT
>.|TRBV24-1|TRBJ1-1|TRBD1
CARPGQTNTEAFF
TGTGCCAGACCGGGACAGACGAACACTGAAGCTTTCTTT
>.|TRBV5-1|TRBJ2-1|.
CASSSPSGTDRYNEQFF
TGCGCCAGCAGTTCCCCATCCGGGACTGACCGTTACAATGAGCAGTTCTTC
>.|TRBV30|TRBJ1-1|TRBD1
CAWSLTRGLTEAFF
TGTGCCTGGAGTCTTACAAGGGGGCTCACTGAAGCTTTCTTT
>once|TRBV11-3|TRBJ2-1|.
CASSPRLLPYNEQFF
TGTGCCAGCAGCCCTAGGTTGCTCCCCTACAATGAGCAGTTCTTC
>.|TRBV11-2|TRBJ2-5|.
CASSLEGETQYF
TGTGCCAGCAGCTTGGAAGGGGAGACCCAGTACTTC
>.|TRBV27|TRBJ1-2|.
CASSSGGMGRGYTF
TGTGCCAGCAGTTCGGGGGGAATGGGACGGGGCTACACCTTC
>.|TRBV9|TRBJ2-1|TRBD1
CATNPRQGASDEQFF
TGTGCCACCAACCCGCGACAGGGGGCATCGGATGAGCAGTTCTTC
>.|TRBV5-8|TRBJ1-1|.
CASSRKGRKNTEAFF
TGTGCCAGCAGCCGAAAGGGACGGAAGAACACTGAAGCTTTCTTT
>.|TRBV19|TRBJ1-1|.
CASSMTAGLGFRNTEAFF
TGTGCCAGTAGTATGACGGCAGGGCTGGGGTTTAGGAACACTGAAGCTTTCTTT
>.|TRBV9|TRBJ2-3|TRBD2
CASSAGLAGATDTQYF
TGTGCCAGCAGCGCAGGACTAGCGGGAGCAACAGATACGCAGTATTTT
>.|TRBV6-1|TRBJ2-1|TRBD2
CASSVGLAEPYNEQFF
TGTGCCAGCAGTGTGGGACTAGCGGAGCCGTACAATGAGCAGTTCTTC
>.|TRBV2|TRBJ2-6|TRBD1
CASSTGDRGYAGANVLTF
TGTGCCAGCAGTACCGGGGACAGGGGGTACGCTGGGGCCAACGTCCTGACTTTC
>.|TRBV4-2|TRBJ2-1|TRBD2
CASSRMAGGPGERGNNEQFF
TGTGCCAGCAGCCGGATGGCGGGAGGGCCCGGCGAGAGGGGAAACAATGAGCAGTTCTTC
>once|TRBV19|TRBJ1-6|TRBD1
CASSLDRAVNSPLHF
TGTGCCAGTAGCCTCGACAGGGCGGTAAATTCACCCCTCCACTTT
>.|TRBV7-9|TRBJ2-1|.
CASTPRLESYNEQFF
TGTGCCAGCACCCCTCGACTAGAGAGCTACAATGAGCAGTTCTTC
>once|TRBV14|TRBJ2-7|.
CASSQVWDLTYF
TGTGCCAGCAGCCAAGTATGGGACCTGACGTACTTC
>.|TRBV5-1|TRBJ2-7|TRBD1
CASSLAPTGVEQYF
TGCGCCAGCAGCTTGGCCCCGACAGGGGTCGAGCAGTACTTC
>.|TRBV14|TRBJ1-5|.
CASSPKQGFISNQPQHF
TGTGCCAGCAGCCCCAAACAGGGATTTATTAGCAATCAGCCCCAGCATTTT
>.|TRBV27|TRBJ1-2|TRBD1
CASSQGQGPLYGYTF
TGTGCCAGCAGTCAAGGACAGGGCCCACTATATGGCTACACCTTC
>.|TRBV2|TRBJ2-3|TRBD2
CASSLTSGRALNTQYF
TGTGCCAGCAGTCTTACTAGCGGGAGGGCCCTGAATACGCAGTATTTT
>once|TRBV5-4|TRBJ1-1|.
CASSFWNTEAFF
TGTGCCAGCAGCTTCTGGAACACCGAAGCTTTCTTT
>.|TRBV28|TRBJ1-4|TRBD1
CASSLGFGTGRFNEKLFF
TGTGCCAGCAGTTTGGGGTTCGGGACAGGGAGGTTTAATGAAAAACTGTTTTTT
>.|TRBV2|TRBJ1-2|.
CASSAGRNYGYTF
TGTGCCAGCAGTGCGGGACGAAACTATGGCTACACCTTC
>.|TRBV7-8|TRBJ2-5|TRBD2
CASSLEGLAGETQYF
TGTGCCAGCAGCTTAGAGGGACTAGCGGGAGAGACCCAGTACTTC
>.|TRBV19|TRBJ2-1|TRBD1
CASSIRTGTGLVNEQFF
TGTGCCAGTAGTATAAGGACAGGCACGGGCCTGGTCAATGAGCAGTTCTTC
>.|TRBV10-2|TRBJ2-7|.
CASRGGVYEQYF
TGCGCCAGCAGGGGTGGGGTCTACGAGCAGTACTTC
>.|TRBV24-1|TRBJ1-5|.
CATSDTGNNQPQHF
TGTGCCACCAGTGACACAGGGAACAATCAGCCCCAGCATTTT
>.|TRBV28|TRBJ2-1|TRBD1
CASSYGDRGGSYNEQFF
TGTGCCAGCAGCTACGGGGACAGGGGGGGGTCCTACAATGAGCAGTTCTTC
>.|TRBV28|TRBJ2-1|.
CASSLPHVANGNEQFF
TGTGCCAGCAGTTTACCTCACGTAGCCAATGGGAATGAGCAGTTCTTC
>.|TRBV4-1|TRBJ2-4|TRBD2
CASSRTNGLAEGVAKNIQYF
TGCGCCAGCAGCCGGACAAATGGACTAGCGGAGGGAGTAGCCAAAAACATTCAGTACTTC
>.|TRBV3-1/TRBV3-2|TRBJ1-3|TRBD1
CASSQIRQTGSGNTIYF
TGTGCCAGCAGCCAAATCCGTCAGACAGGGTCTGGAAACACCATATATTTT
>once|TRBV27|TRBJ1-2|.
CASSPFGGNYGYTF
TGTGCCAGCAGCCCTTTTGGGGGAAACTATGGCTACACCTTC
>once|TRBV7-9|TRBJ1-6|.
CASSQQGTPLHF
TGTGCCAGCAGCCAACAGGGTACCCCCCTCCACTTT
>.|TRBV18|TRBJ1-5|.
CASSPHRDQPQHF
TGTGCCAGCTCACCCCACAGGGATCAGCCCCAGCATTTT
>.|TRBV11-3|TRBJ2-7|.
CASSLDVSYEQYF
TGTGCCAGCAGCTTAGATGTGTCCTACGAGCAGTACTTC
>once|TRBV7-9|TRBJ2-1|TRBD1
CASTPARGRLDEQFF
TGTGCCAGCACTCCCGCCAGGGGGCGACTCGATGAGCAGTTCTTC
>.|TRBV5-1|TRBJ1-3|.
CASSTDGHGNTIYF
TGCGCCAGCAGCACCGACGGTCATGGAAACACCATATATTTT